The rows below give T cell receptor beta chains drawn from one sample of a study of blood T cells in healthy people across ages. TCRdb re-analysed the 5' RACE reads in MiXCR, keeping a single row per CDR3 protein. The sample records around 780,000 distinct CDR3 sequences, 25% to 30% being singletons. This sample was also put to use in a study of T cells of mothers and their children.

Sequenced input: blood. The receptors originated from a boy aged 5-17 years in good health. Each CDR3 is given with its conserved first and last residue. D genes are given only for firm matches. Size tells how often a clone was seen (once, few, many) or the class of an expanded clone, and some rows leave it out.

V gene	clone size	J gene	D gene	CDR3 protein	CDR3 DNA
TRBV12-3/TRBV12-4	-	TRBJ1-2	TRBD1	CASSVQGASGYTF	TGTGCCAGCAGCGTCCAGGGGGCCTCTGGCTACACCTTC
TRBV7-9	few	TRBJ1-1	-	CASTYRTSLDNTEAFF	TGTGCCAGCACCTACCGGACCTCCCTCGATAACACTGAAGCTTTCTTT
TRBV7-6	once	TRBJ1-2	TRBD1	CASSALTGAEDGYTF	TGTGCCAGCAGCGCATTGACAGGGGCCGAGGATGGCTACACCTTC
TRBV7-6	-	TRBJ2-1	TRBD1	CASSRTGFANEQFF	TGTGCCAGCAGCCGGACAGGTTTTGCCAATGAGCAGTTCTTC
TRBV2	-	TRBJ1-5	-	CASSNPGQANNQPQHF	TGTGCCAGCTCTAACCCGGGGCAGGCTAATAATCAGCCCCAGCATTTT
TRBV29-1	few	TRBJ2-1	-	CSVASEQFF	TGCAGCGTTGCGAGTGAGCAGTTCTTC
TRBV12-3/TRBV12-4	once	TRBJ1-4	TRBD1	CARGQVNEKLFF	TGTGCCAGGGGACAGGTTAATGAAAAACTGTTTTTT
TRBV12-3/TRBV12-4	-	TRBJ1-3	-	CAIRDQGRSGNTIYF	TGTGCCATCAGAGATCAGGGGCGCTCTGGAAACACCATATATTTT
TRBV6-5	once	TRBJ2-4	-	CASSYSMGDLAKNIQYF	TGTGCCAGCAGTTACTCGATGGGGGACCTAGCCAAAAACATTCAGTACTTC
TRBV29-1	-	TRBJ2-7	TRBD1	CSVVSGQGGTYEQYF	TGCAGCGTTGTATCCGGACAGGGGGGCACCTACGAGCAGTACTTC
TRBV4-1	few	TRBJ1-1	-	CASSLRPLQQGRTEAFF	TGCGCCAGCAGCCTTCGCCCCCTCCAGCAGGGCAGGACTGAAGCTTTCTTT
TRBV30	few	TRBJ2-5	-	CAWSGGARETQYF	TGTGCCTGGAGTGGAGGGGCCCGGGAGACCCAGTACTTC
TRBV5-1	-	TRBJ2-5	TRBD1	CASSLYDEGARETQYF	TGCGCCAGCAGCTTGTATGACGAGGGGGCCCGAGAGACCCAGTACTTC
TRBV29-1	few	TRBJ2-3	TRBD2	CSVVQPGGNTQYF	TGCAGCGTTGTCCAACCCGGGGGGAATACGCAGTATTTT
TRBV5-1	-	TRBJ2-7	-	CASSLEGGGALLNEQYF	TGCGCCAGCAGCTTGGAGGGTGGGGGGGCGCTCCTCAACGAGCAGTACTTC
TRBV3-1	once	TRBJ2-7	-	CASSQGQGIHSYEQYF	TGTGCCAGCAGCCAAGGGCAAGGGATTCACTCCTACGAGCAGTACTTC